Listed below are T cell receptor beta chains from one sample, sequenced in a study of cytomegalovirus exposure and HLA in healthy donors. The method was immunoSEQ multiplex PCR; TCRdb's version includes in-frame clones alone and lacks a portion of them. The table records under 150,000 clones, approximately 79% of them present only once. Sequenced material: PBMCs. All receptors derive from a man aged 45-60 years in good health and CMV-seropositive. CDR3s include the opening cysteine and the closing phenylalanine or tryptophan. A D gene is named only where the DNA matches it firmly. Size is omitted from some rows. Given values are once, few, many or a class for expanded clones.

cdr3_aa: CASSPPGGTGPVAQYF
cdr3_nt: TGTGCCAGCTCACCACCGGGGGGGACAGGGCCTGTGGCCCAGTACTTC
clone_size: once
d_call: TRBD1
v_call: TRBV18
j_call: TRBJ2-5

cdr3_aa: CASGADYGYTF
cdr3_nt: TGTGCCAGCGGGGCTGACTATGGCTACACCTTC
clone_size: .
d_call: .
v_call: TRBV28
j_call: TRBJ1-2

cdr3_aa: CASSPSEGYEQYF
cdr3_nt: TGCGCCAGCAGCCCGTCGGAGGGCTACGAGCAGTACTTC
clone_size: .
d_call: .
v_call: TRBV5-1
j_call: TRBJ2-7

cdr3_aa: CASSPQTGTAEKLFF
cdr3_nt: TGTGCCAGCAGCCCCCAGACAGGGACGGCTGAAAAACTGTTTTTT
clone_size: .
d_call: TRBD1
v_call: TRBV9
j_call: TRBJ1-4

cdr3_aa: CSVKDRGETTIYF
cdr3_nt: TGCAGCGTAAAGGACAGGGGTGAAACAACCATATATTTT
clone_size: .
d_call: TRBD1
v_call: TRBV29-1
j_call: TRBJ1-3

cdr3_aa: CASSEDTGSGNTIYF
cdr3_nt: TGTGCCAGCAGTGAAGATACAGGCTCTGGAAACACCATATATTTT
clone_size: .
d_call: .
v_call: TRBV6-1
j_call: TRBJ1-3

cdr3_aa: CASSPVVQGKGHGYTF
cdr3_nt: TGTGCCAGCTCACCGGTGGTACAGGGGAAGGGGCATGGCTACACCTTC
clone_size: .
d_call: TRBD1
v_call: TRBV18
j_call: TRBJ1-2

cdr3_aa: CASSLGDIGTPFF
cdr3_nt: TGCGCCAGCAGCTTGGGTGACATTGGGACTCCTTTCTTT
clone_size: once
d_call: .
v_call: TRBV5-1
j_call: TRBJ1-1

cdr3_aa: CASSADRGNQPQHF
cdr3_nt: TGTGCCAGTAGTGCGGACAGAGGCAATCAGCCCCAGCATTTT
clone_size: .
d_call: .
v_call: TRBV19
j_call: TRBJ1-5

cdr3_aa: CASSARGLGSSEQYF
cdr3_nt: TGTGCCAGCAGCGCGAGAGGCCTAGGCAGTTCGGAGCAGTACTTC
clone_size: .
d_call: .
v_call: TRBV7-2
j_call: TRBJ2-7

cdr3_aa: CASSWGDRASGGELFF
cdr3_nt: TGTGCCAGCAGCTGGGGGGACAGGGCTTCCGGCGGGGAGCTGTTTTTT
clone_size: .
d_call: TRBD1
v_call: TRBV5-4
j_call: TRBJ2-2

cdr3_aa: CASSGDSFRSDTQYF
cdr3_nt: TGTGCCAGCAGCGGAGATAGTTTTAGGTCAGATACGCAGTATTTT
clone_size: .
d_call: .
v_call: TRBV5-4
j_call: TRBJ2-3

cdr3_aa: CASSGTSGAKNIQYF
cdr3_nt: TGTGCCAGCAGCGGGACTAGCGGAGCCAAAAACATTCAGTACTTC
clone_size: .
d_call: TRBD2
v_call: TRBV2
j_call: TRBJ2-4

cdr3_aa: CAASNPGGSRLYGYTF
cdr3_nt: TGTGCCGCGTCTAACCCAGGGGGCAGTCGGCTATATGGCTACACCTTC
clone_size: .
d_call: TRBD1
v_call: TRBV19
j_call: TRBJ1-2

cdr3_aa: CSARQGAEAFF
cdr3_nt: TGCAGTGCCCGACAGGGGGCTGAAGCTTTCTTT
clone_size: .
d_call: TRBD1
v_call: TRBV20-1
j_call: TRBJ1-1

cdr3_aa: CASSSPTGATTDTQYF
cdr3_nt: TGTGCCAGCAGTTCCCCCACAGGGGCGACCACAGATACGCAGTATTTT
clone_size: .
d_call: TRBD1
v_call: TRBV27
j_call: TRBJ2-3

cdr3_aa: CASSGDIGVGGYTF
cdr3_nt: TGTGCCAGCAGTGGGGACATTGGCGTGGGTGGCTACACCTTC
clone_size: few
d_call: .
v_call: TRBV6-1
j_call: TRBJ1-2

cdr3_aa: CASTLAGHTGELFF
cdr3_nt: TGTGCCAGCACTCTAGCGGGGCATACCGGGGAGCTGTTTTTT
clone_size: .
d_call: TRBD2
v_call: TRBV11-2
j_call: TRBJ2-2

cdr3_aa: CASSLKTSYEQYF
cdr3_nt: TGTGCCAGCAGCTTGAAAACAAGCTACGAGCAGTACTTC
clone_size: .
d_call: .
v_call: TRBV5-6
j_call: TRBJ2-7

cdr3_aa: CASSGLAGADNEQFF
cdr3_nt: TGCGCCAGCAGCGGACTAGCGGGAGCAGACAATGAGCAGTTCTTC
clone_size: .
d_call: TRBD2
v_call: TRBV5-1
j_call: TRBJ2-1

cdr3_aa: CASSPLRGMNTEAFF
cdr3_nt: TGTGCCAGCAGTCCCCTAAGGGGGATGAACACTGAAGCTTTCTTT
clone_size: .
d_call: .
v_call: TRBV6-1
j_call: TRBJ1-1

cdr3_aa: CATRLAGETQYF
cdr3_nt: TGTGCCACCAGACTAGCAGGCGAGACCCAGTACTTC
clone_size: .
d_call: TRBD2
v_call: TRBV2
j_call: TRBJ2-5

cdr3_aa: CASSVPTGELFF
cdr3_nt: TGTGCCAGCAGTGTCCCTACCGGGGAGCTGTTTTTT
clone_size: .
d_call: .
v_call: TRBV2
j_call: TRBJ2-2

cdr3_aa: CASSVTQGNTEAFF
cdr3_nt: TGTGCCAGCAGCGTCACACAGGGGAACACTGAAGCTTTCTTT
clone_size: .
d_call: .
v_call: TRBV11-3
j_call: TRBJ1-1